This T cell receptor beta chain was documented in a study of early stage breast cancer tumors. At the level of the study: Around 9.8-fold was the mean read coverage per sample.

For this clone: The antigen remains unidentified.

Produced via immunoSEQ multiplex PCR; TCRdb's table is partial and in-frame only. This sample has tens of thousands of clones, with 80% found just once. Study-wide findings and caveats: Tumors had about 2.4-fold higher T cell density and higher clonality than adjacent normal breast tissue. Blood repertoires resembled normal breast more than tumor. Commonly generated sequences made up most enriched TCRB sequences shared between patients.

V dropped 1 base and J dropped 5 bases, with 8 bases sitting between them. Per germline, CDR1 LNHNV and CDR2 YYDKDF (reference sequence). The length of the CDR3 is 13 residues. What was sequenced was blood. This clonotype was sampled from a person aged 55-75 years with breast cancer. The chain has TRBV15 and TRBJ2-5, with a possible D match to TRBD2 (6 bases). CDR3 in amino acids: CATSRGGVETQYF. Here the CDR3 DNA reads TGTGCCACCAGCAGAGGGGGGGTGGAGACCCAGTACTTC.